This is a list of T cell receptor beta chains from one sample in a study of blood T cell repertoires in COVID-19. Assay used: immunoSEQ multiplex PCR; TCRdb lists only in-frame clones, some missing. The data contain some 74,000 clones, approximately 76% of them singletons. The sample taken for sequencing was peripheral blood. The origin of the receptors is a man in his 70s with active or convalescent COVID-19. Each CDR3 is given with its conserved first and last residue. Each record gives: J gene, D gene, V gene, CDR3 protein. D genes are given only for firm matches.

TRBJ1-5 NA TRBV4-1 CASSHTRDTNQPQHF
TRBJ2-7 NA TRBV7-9 CASSLDSRGPYEQYF
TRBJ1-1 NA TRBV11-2 CASSQGLEAFF
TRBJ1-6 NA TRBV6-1 CASSVSPLIGNSPLHF
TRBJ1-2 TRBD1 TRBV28 CASSGDRDGYTF
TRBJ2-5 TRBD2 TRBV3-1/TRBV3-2 CASSQYTSGQETQYF
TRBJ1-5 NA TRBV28 CASSSGQYNQPQHF
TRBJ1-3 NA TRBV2 CAGGEQGGNTIYF
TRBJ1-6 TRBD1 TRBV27 CASSISRDRGSPLHF
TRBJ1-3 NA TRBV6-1 CASSEVGGLGNTIYF
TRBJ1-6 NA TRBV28 CASSSGFSNSPLHF
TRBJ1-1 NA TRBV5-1 CASSPPGVPEAFF
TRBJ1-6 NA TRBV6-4 CASSDIYGGNSPLHF
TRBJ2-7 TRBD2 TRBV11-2 CASSLVTGGGEQYF
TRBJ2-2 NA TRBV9 CASSGDTGTTNTGELFF
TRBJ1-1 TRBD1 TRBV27 CASSPGTGWTEAFF
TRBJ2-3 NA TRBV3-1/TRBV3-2 CASSPGTGGGPDTQYF
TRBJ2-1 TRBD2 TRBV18 CASSPNQPGTSRNEQFF
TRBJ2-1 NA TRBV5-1 CASSLVRAGLSYNEQFF
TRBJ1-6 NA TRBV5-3 CARSFKAKEDSPLHF
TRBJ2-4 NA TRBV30 CAWSVQGGQYF
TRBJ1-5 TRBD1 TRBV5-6 CASSIGQGYQPQHF
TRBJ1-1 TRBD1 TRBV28 CASSPTGAENTEAFF
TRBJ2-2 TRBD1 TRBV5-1 CASSSRTGGDYTGELFF
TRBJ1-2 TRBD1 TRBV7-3 CASSRGQGDYYGYTF
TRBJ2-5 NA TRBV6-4 CASSDRSKTQYF
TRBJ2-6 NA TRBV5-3 CARSTPRGGGANVLTF
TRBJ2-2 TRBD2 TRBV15 CATRRGGSNTGELFF
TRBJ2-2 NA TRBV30 CAWNAGGRTVREELFF
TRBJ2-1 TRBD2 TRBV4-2 CASSQGSGLAALNNEQFF
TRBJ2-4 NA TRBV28 CATSSGAIIQYF
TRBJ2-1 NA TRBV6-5 CASSYPGTPQFF
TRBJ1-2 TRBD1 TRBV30 CAWSRDRGLGYTF
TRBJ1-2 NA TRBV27 CASRGLGYGYTF
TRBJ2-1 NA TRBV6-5 CASSPRSDSKGFF
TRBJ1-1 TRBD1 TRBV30 CAWSPGGDREAFF
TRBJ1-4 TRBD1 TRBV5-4 CASSKTGVGEKLFF
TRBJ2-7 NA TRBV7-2 CASSIGTPPYEQYF
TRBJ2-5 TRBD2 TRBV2 CASSERISGGRETQYF
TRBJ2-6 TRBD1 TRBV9 CASSVQGAGANVLTF
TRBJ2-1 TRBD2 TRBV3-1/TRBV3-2 CASSREGYNEQFF